These T cell receptor beta chains were read from a single sample in a study of blood T cell repertoires in COVID-19. Assay used: immunoSEQ multiplex PCR; TCRdb lists only in-frame clones, some missing. This table holds 300,000 to 500,000 clones, around 90% found once. Sequencing was done on a sample of PBMCs or T cells enriched from blood (not recorded which). These receptors all come from a woman aged 40 to 50 with acute COVID-19. CDR3s include the opening cysteine and the closing phenylalanine or tryptophan. The size field is filled for only some rows; it gives once, few, many or a size class.

v_gene: TRBV27; abundance: -; j_gene: TRBJ2-1; CDR3aa: CASSFSNEQFF
v_gene: TRBV19; abundance: -; j_gene: TRBJ1-5; CDR3aa: CASSIGQVMNF
v_gene: TRBV21-1; abundance: once; j_gene: TRBJ1-6; CDR3aa: CASSKGQAHNSPLHF
v_gene: TRBV5-1; abundance: -; j_gene: TRBJ2-1; CDR3aa: CASSRTSRSYNEQFF
v_gene: TRBV5-1; abundance: -; j_gene: TRBJ1-2; CDR3aa: CASSVTGGFGYTF
v_gene: TRBV11-3; abundance: -; j_gene: TRBJ1-5; CDR3aa: CASSLETGGLDQPQHF
v_gene: TRBV6-5; abundance: -; j_gene: TRBJ1-2; CDR3aa: CASSRGGGYGYTF
v_gene: TRBV29-1; abundance: few; j_gene: TRBJ1-6; CDR3aa: CSVFTQDGSPLHF
v_gene: TRBV5-1; abundance: -; j_gene: TRBJ1-1; CDR3aa: CASSFAGTGDTEAFF
v_gene: TRBV7-6; abundance: -; j_gene: TRBJ2-3; CDR3aa: CASSFPSGSTDTQYF
v_gene: TRBV6-5; abundance: -; j_gene: TRBJ1-1; CDR3aa: CASRSTGSAFF
v_gene: TRBV5-6; abundance: -; j_gene: TRBJ2-7; CDR3aa: CASSGTLKTYEQYF
v_gene: TRBV5-6; abundance: -; j_gene: TRBJ1-1; CDR3aa: CASSWAENTEAFF
v_gene: TRBV19; abundance: -; j_gene: TRBJ1-6; CDR3aa: CASTWQEGSPLHF
v_gene: TRBV27; abundance: few; j_gene: TRBJ1-5; CDR3aa: CASSLSLDRVQGNQPQHF
v_gene: TRBV7-9; abundance: -; j_gene: TRBJ2-1; CDR3aa: CASSQGAGGRSNSYNEQFF
v_gene: TRBV5-8; abundance: -; j_gene: TRBJ2-1; CDR3aa: CASRWTSGFRDEQFF
v_gene: TRBV5-6; abundance: -; j_gene: TRBJ2-2; CDR3aa: CASSPNGLAGGGELFF
v_gene: TRBV28; abundance: -; j_gene: TRBJ1-5; CDR3aa: CASSLYGAAASQPQHF
v_gene: TRBV24-1; abundance: -; j_gene: TRBJ2-5; CDR3aa: CATSDFSGAETQYF
v_gene: TRBV2; abundance: -; j_gene: TRBJ2-5; CDR3aa: CASQGLAGGETQYF
v_gene: TRBV5-4; abundance: -; j_gene: TRBJ2-5; CDR3aa: CASSWRATSLGETQYF
v_gene: TRBV9; abundance: -; j_gene: TRBJ2-3; CDR3aa: CASSEQGGRTDTQYF
v_gene: TRBV12-1; abundance: -; j_gene: TRBJ2-7; CDR3aa: CASRPTGTGRYEQYF
v_gene: TRBV6-5; abundance: -; j_gene: TRBJ1-1; CDR3aa: CASSPTGGVPEAFF
v_gene: TRBV7-9; abundance: -; j_gene: TRBJ1-1; CDR3aa: CASSLVAGGNTEAFF
v_gene: TRBV28; abundance: -; j_gene: TRBJ2-7; CDR3aa: CASLEPGGNDEQYF
v_gene: TRBV18; abundance: -; j_gene: TRBJ1-3; CDR3aa: CASSPPTGAGNTIYF
v_gene: TRBV7-9; abundance: few; j_gene: TRBJ2-1; CDR3aa: CASSLGRGLEQFF
v_gene: TRBV10-1; abundance: -; j_gene: TRBJ1-5; CDR3aa: CASSEGTGGQPQHF
v_gene: TRBV18; abundance: -; j_gene: TRBJ2-1; CDR3aa: CASSPQYNEQFF
v_gene: TRBV2; abundance: -; j_gene: TRBJ2-5; CDR3aa: CASRASRETQYF
v_gene: TRBV9; abundance: -; j_gene: TRBJ1-1; CDR3aa: CASSEGTGLATEAFF
v_gene: TRBV11-2; abundance: -; j_gene: TRBJ2-7; CDR3aa: CASSLGDWYEQYF
v_gene: TRBV9; abundance: few; j_gene: TRBJ2-3; CDR3aa: CASSVSRLAGGTDTQYF
v_gene: TRBV12-5; abundance: -; j_gene: TRBJ2-3; CDR3aa: CASGSTEMHTQYF
v_gene: TRBV3-1/TRBV3-2; abundance: -; j_gene: TRBJ2-2; CDR3aa: CASSQVGANTGELFF